The clone carrying this T cell receptor (beta chain) appeared a single time. Its cognate antigen is unknown. This record belongs to a study of long-term antiretroviral therapy in people with HIV. Study-wide findings and caveats: Once patients were on ART, diversity went higher but still fell short of transplant donor controls.

The libraries were made with immunoSEQ v3.0 at survey level. Method: immunoSEQ multiplex PCR; TCRdb's copy keeps in-frame clones and lacks some. The sample consists of 25,000 to 35,000 clones, 70% to 90% of them appearing once. This TCR derives from a woman aged 18-35 years with HIV. The sequences come from unsorted PBMCs, collected 1.8 years after starting antiretroviral therapy.

Written as DNA, the CDR3 is TGTGCCAGCAGATTAAAGGAGACAGCCTTCTATGGCTACACCTTC. Amino acid sequence: CASRLKETAFYGYTF. V usage is TRBV27 and J usage is TRBJ1-2; D may be TRBD1 (5 bases). Trimming shortened V by 6 bases and J by 4 bases, and 18 bases separated the two germline ends. The CDR3 sequence is 15 residues long. Germline assignment: CDR1 MNHEY and CDR2 SMNVEV (reference sequence).